This T cell receptor (beta chain) was found in a study of blood T cell repertoires in COVID-19. V was clipped by 0 bases and J by 8 bases; unmatched bases: 8. Germline CDR1 KGHSH, CDR2 LQKENI. CDR3 length: 17 amino acids. Libraries were prepared by immunoSEQ multiplex PCR; TCRdb keeps only in-frame clonotypes and omits some of them. Here the sample spans 170,000 or so clones, less than 90% being singletons. The receptor was isolated from a woman aged 45-65 years who had recovered from COVID-19. The chain couples TRBV18 to TRBJ2-4, with 12 bases lining up with TRBD1. Material for sequencing was PBMCs or T cells enriched from blood (not recorded which). CDR3 sequence: CASSPPGQGAWVDIQYF. CDR3 sequence (DNA): TGTGCCAGCTCACCACCGGGACAGGGGGCTTGGGTTGACATTCAGTACTTC.